One and the same sample provided the 28 T cell receptor beta chains below, sequenced in a study of T cells in Graves' hyperthyroidism and ophthalmopathy. RNA transcripts served as the template for amplifying TCR beta CDR3 regions. A set of HTBI primers served as the primers for a first-round RT-PCR of the TCR CDR3. TCRdb processed the multiplex PCR reads anew with MiXCR; each CDR3 protein has one entry. The sample yields around 300,000 distinct CDR3 sequences, roughly 13% seen once. The specimen was blood. These receptors originate from a woman between 40 and 50 years old with Graves' hyperthyroidism.

This clonotype was seen ten or more times. The chain combines TRBV7-9 with TRBJ2-1; no clear D. Trimming removed 5 bases at V and 8 bases at J, with 13 bases between. Per germline, CDR1 SEHNR and CDR2 FQNEAQ (reference sequence). The CDR3 length is 13 residues. CDR3 DNA: TGTGCCAGCAGCCTGGCAGCCCAGGATGAGCAGTTCTTC. It translates to CASSLAAQDEQFF.

This clonotype was seen many times. This chain uses TRBV18 with TRBJ2-1; TRBD1 aligns across 7 bases. The V gene end was trimmed by 3 bases and the J gene end by 5 bases; junction bases not matched to a gene: 7. CDR1 and CDR2 (germline): KGHSH, LQKENI. The CDR3 runs 15 residues. In nucleotides, the CDR3 is TGTGCCAGCTCACCGAAAACCGGGACAGACAATGAGCAGTTCTTC. It translates to CASSPKTGTDNEQFF.

This clonotype was recorded at least ten times. This chain joins TRBV20-1 and TRBJ1-2; possible D gene TRBD1, 5 bases. The V and J ends lost 1 base and 0 bases respectively, with 18 bases between them. There are 17 residues in the CDR3. The germline V gene has CDR1 DFQATT and CDR2 SNEGSKA (reference sequence). CDR3 bases: TGCAGTGCTAGAGTGATCCGGGGACTACTCTCTAACTATGGCTACACCTTC. Translated: CSARVIRGLLSNYGYTF.

V is TRBV12-3 or TRBV12-4 and J is TRBJ1-5; 9 nucleotides align to TRBD1. This CDR3 spans 16 amino acids. Germline trimming cut 2 bases from V and 6 bases from J; bases unmatched to any gene: 8. In DNA form, the CDR3 reads TGTGCCAGCAGTTTAAGTAGGGGACAGGGAATTCAGCCCCAGCATTTT. It translates to CASSLSRGQGIQPQHF.

This clonotype has at least ten counts. The gene calls are TRBV6-1 and TRBJ2-5; D may be TRBD1 (6 bases). V was cut by 6 bases and J by 0 bases, with 11 bases left in between. The CDR3 runs 14 residues. Germline-derived CDR1 and CDR2 are MNHNS and SASEGT. CDR3 loop: CASRLGQNQETQYF. As DNA, the CDR3 is TGTGCCAGCAGACTCGGACAGAACCAAGAGACCCAGTACTTC.

This clonotype occurred many times. The chain uses TRBV9 and TRBJ1-2; D not certain. Germline assignment: CDR1 SGDLS and CDR2 YYNGEE. The CDR3 runs to 13 residues. V was shortened by 3 bases and J by 8 bases, with 14 bases between the two germline ends. As DNA, the CDR3 is TGTGCCAGCAGCGGAACAGCTCCCGGGGGCTACACCTTC. Amino acids: CASSGTAPGGYTF.

The V and J genes are TRBV24-1 and TRBJ2-7; maybe TRBD1 (5 bases). Germline assignment: CDR1 KGHDR and CDR2 SFDVKD. V lost 4 bases and J lost 9, with 15 bases in between. The CDR3 consists of 13 residues. In DNA, the CDR3 is TGTGCCACCAGTGACATCTCGACAGATGGGCAGTACTTC. It is translated as CATSDISTDGQYF.

This clonotype was counted a few times. This chain uses TRBV14 with TRBJ2-1; 9 nucleotides agree with TRBD2. CDR3 length equals 17 residues. Germline CDR1 reads SGHDN; CDR2 reads FVKESK. Unmatched junction bases numbered 8, after V lost 3 bases and J lost 2 bases. CDR3 in DNA: TGTGCCAGCAGCCACCGTCTCAGCGGGGGGACCTACAATGAGCAGTTCTTC. This gives the protein CASSHRLSGGTYNEQFF.

This clonotype was recorded many times. V gene TRBV24-1 combines with J gene TRBJ2-2; D remains unclear. The V gene's germline CDR1 is KGHDR and CDR2 SFDVKD. The V gene lost 4 bases and the J gene lost 5 bases, with 10 bases spanning the gap. This CDR3 is built from 14 residues. CDR3 protein: CATSDRARTGELFF. CDR3 bases: TGTGCCACCAGTGACCGGGCGCGAACCGGGGAGCTGTTTTTT.

The chain recombines TRBV14 with TRBJ2-2; TRBD2 matches at 7 bases. V lost 0 bases and J lost 8; bases outside the gene matches: 3. CDR3 length equals 14 residues. Germline loops: CDR1 SGHDN, CDR2 FVKESK. The CDR3 bases are TGTGCCAGCAGCCAAGAAGGCGGGAGTGGGGAGCTGTTTTTT. Translated, it gives CASSQEGGSGELFF.

The table lists this clonotype with many counts. This sequence joins TRBV7-9 and TRBJ2-7; 9 nucleotides line up with TRBD1. The CDR3 consists of 15 residues. Germline V CDR1 and CDR2: SEHNR, FQNEAQ (reference sequence). With 5 bases clipped from V and 0 bases from J, the junction kept 5 bases outside the gene matches. CDR3 region: CASSAGQGFSYEQYF. CDR3 DNA sequence: TGTGCCAGCAGCGCGGGACAGGGTTTCTCCTACGAGCAGTACTTC.

This chain links TRBV20-1 with TRBJ2-2; tentatively, D is TRBD2 (6 bases). Germline values: CDR1 DFQATT, CDR2 SNEGSKA (reference sequence). Trimming cost V 6 bases and J 0 bases, with 20 bases left between them. The length of the CDR3 is 17 residues. The CDR3 here is CSAINLGRGANTGELFF. CDR3 DNA sequence: TGCAGTGCAATTAATCTGGGGCGGGGCGCGAACACCGGGGAGCTGTTTTTT.

This clonotype was counted at least ten times. The chain has TRBV18 and TRBJ1-2; D might be TRBD1 (6 bases). This CDR3 has 14 residues. In germline, CDR1 is KGHSH, CDR2 LQKENI. Trimming cost V 3 bases and J 4 bases, with 12 bases left between them. DNA for the CDR3: TGTGCCAGCTCACCCCGGGACACCTTCTATGGCTACACCTTC. It translates to CASSPRDTFYGYTF.

This clonotype was detected ten times or more. The DNA of the CDR3 is TGTGCTAGTGGACTTACCCGGAACACTGAAGCTTTCTTT. It codes for CASGLTRNTEAFF. This chain uses TRBV12-5 with TRBJ1-1; D remains ambiguous. Germline CDR1 LGHNT, CDR2 FRNRAP. The CDR3 has 13 residues. V was cut by 6 bases and J by 1 base, with 9 bases left in between.

The chain couples TRBV28 to TRBJ2-7; tentatively, D is TRBD1 (5 bases). Trimming took off 7 bases at V and 2 bases at J, with 15 bases between the two ends. The CDR3 totals 14 residues. Per germline, CDR1 MDHEN and CDR2 SYDVKM. CDR3 coding DNA: TGTGCCAGCACCCATGGGCAAGGGGCCTACGAGCAGTACTTC. The encoded protein is CASTHGQGAYEQYF.

This chain uses TRBV20-1 with TRBJ1-1, with a tentative D call TRBD1 (6 bases). CDR1 DFQATT and CDR2 SNEGSKA come from the germline V gene (reference sequence). The CDR3 totals 13 residues. The ends were cut back, 5 bases at V and 3 bases at J, with 13 bases in the middle. The CDR3 DNA follows: TGCAGTGCTCGCATTAACAGGGACACTGAAGCTTTCTTT. Its translation: CSARINRDTEAFF.

Many counts were recorded for this clonotype. V usage is TRBV20-1 and J usage is TRBJ2-1, with 10 bases aligning to TRBD2. Germline V gene data show CDR1 as DFQATT and CDR2 as SNEGSKA (reference sequence). The CDR3 runs 16 residues. The V gene end was trimmed by 0 bases and the J gene end by 9 bases; junction bases not matched to a gene: 11. The CDR3 reads CSARDSLAGVGSEQFF. DNA of the CDR3: TGCAGTGCTAGAGATTCGCTAGCGGGAGTGGGGAGTGAGCAGTTCTTC.

The chain is built from TRBV24-1 and TRBJ1-4, with 12 bases matching TRBD1. The CDR3 length is 16 residues. Germline V lookup: CDR1 KGHDR, CDR2 SFDVKD. With V trimmed by 6 bases and J by 8 bases, 9 bases remained unmatched. This chain's CDR3 is CATSSGTGGRDEKLFF. CDR3 nucleotide sequence: TGTGCCACCAGTTCCGGGACAGGGGGCCGGGACGAAAAACTGTTTTTT.

The chain couples TRBV7-9 to TRBJ1-3; D remains ambiguous. The length of the CDR3 is 14 residues. Germline V gene lookup returns CDR1 SEHNR and CDR2 FQNEAQ (reference sequence). Trimming cost V 0 bases and J 1 base, with 4 bases left between them. This chain's CDR3 is CASSLATSGNTIYF. The CDR3 bases are TGTGCCAGCAGCTTAGCGACGTCTGGAAACACCATATATTTT. The variable domain in full, completed from reference TRBV7-9 and TRBJ1-3, reads DTGVSQNPRHKITKRGQNVTFRCDPISEHNRLYWYRQTLGQGPEFLTYFQNEAQLEKSRLLSDRFSAERPKGSFSTLEIQRTEQGDSAMYLCASSLATSGNTIYFGEGSWLTVV.

This clonotype has just a few counts. The rearrangement links TRBV27 to TRBJ1-2; a weak D match, TRBD1 (6 bases). Germline V gene sequence: CDR1 MNHEY, CDR2 SMNVEV (reference sequence). The V end was cut by 4 bases, the J end by 4 bases, with 13 bases between. The CDR3 loop spans 14 amino acids. In DNA, the CDR3 is TGTGCCAGCAGTTCCCATACAGGGCTCTATGGCTACACCTTC. It yields the protein CASSSHTGLYGYTF.

This clonotype came up many times. The V gene is TRBV2, the J gene TRBJ1-1, with D unresolved. V lost 1 base and J 3 bases, leaving 6 bases between the germline ends. Germline CDR1 and CDR2: SNHLY and FYNNEI. This CDR3 has 13 residues. CDR3 DNA: TGTGCCAGCAGTGAAGGATGGGACACTGAAGCTTTCTTT. Translating gives CASSEGWDTEAFF. Drawing the rest from reference TRBV2 and TRBJ1-1, the complete variable domain is EPEVTQTPSHQVTQMGQEVILRCVPISNHLYFYWYRQILGQKVEFLVSFYNNEISEKSEIFDDQFSVERPDGSNFTLKIRSTKLEDSAMYFCASSEGWDTEAFFGQGTRLTVV.

This clonotype was counted only a few times. V gene TRBV20-1 combines with J gene TRBJ1-3; no clear D gene. Trimming removed 0 bases at V and 0 bases at J, with 15 bases between. Germline V gives CDR1 DFQATT, CDR2 SNEGSKA (reference sequence). This CDR3 comprises 17 residues. This CDR3 reads CSARDPSRRFSGNTIYF. The DNA for the CDR3 is TGCAGTGCTAGAGATCCGAGCAGGCGCTTCTCTGGAAACACCATATATTTT.

This clonotype was observed many times. This chain joins TRBV20-1 and TRBJ2-7; 9 bases agree with TRBD1. Per the germline V gene, CDR1 is DFQATT and CDR2 is SNEGSKA (reference sequence). This CDR3 is 15 amino acids long. V lost 0 bases and J lost 3; bases outside the gene matches: 6. In DNA form, the CDR3 reads TGCAGTGCTAGAGATCCGAAGACAGGGGGCTACGAGCAGTACTTC. As protein: CSARDPKTGGYEQYF.

Many counts were recorded for this clonotype. The chain uses TRBV5-1 and TRBJ2-7; D remains ambiguous. The CDR3 length is 13 residues. The germline V and J ends were trimmed by 1 base and 3 bases, with 8 bases remaining between them. Germline V lookup: CDR1 SGHRS, CDR2 YFSETQ. As DNA, the CDR3 is TGCGCCAGCAGCTTGAGGGTAGACTACGAGCAGTACTTC. Protein product: CASSLRVDYEQYF.

In its sample, this clonotype was seen many times. This sequence joins TRBV29-1 and TRBJ2-2, with D maybe TRBD1 (5 bases). CDR1 and CDR2 (germline): SQVTM, ANQGSEA. This CDR3 has 14 residues. Trimming took 4 bases from V and 0 from J, leaving 9 bases between them. CDR3 sequence: CSVAGLANTGELFF. As DNA, the CDR3 is TGCAGCGTTGCAGGGCTCGCGAACACCGGGGAGCTGTTTTTT.

This clonotype occurred many times. The chain links TRBV6-1 to TRBJ1-4; D remains unclear. The length of the CDR3 is 16 residues. Germline CDR1 and CDR2: MNHNS and SASEGT. The V and J ends lost 5 bases and 0 bases respectively, with 13 bases between them. Written as DNA, the CDR3 is TGTGCCAGCAGTCGCTTTCAGACCGCAACTAATGAAAAACTGTTTTTT. Protein: CASSRFQTATNEKLFF.

This clonotype has at least ten counts. The chain combines TRBV9 with TRBJ1-1; maybe TRBD1 (6 bases). V dropped 4 bases and J dropped 2 bases, with 9 bases sitting between them. Germline V gives CDR1 SGDLS, CDR2 YYNGEE. The CDR3 loop spans 13 amino acids. CDR3 loop: CASSFGTNTEAFF. The CDR3 DNA is TGTGCCAGCAGCTTCGGGACAAACACTGAAGCTTTCTTT.

This clonotype has a count of ten or more. The chain uses TRBV24-1 and TRBJ2-1; 7 positions agree with TRBD2. The CDR3 length is 14 residues. Trimming cost V 5 bases and J 7 bases; bases outside gene matches: 7. Germline V gene lookup returns CDR1 KGHDR and CDR2 SFDVKD. The chain's CDR3 is CATSGRTSKNEQFF. DNA for the CDR3: TGTGCCACCAGTGGTCGGACTAGTAAAAATGAGCAGTTCTTC.